Listed below are T cell receptor beta chains from one sample, sequenced in a study of response to subunit inactivated influenza vaccine. MiXCR, applied by TCRdb to the RT-PCR reads, yields one record per CDR3 protein. Of 650,000 to 800,000 distinct CDR3 sequences listed, approximately 14% were seen once; the top ten hold 6% to 8%. The material sequenced was PBMCs from blood, taken around two weeks before vaccination. The origin of the receptors is a man between 45 and 60 years old who received an inactivated influenza vaccine. The CDR3 runs from the conserved cysteine through the conserved F or W. The D gene is left open where the match is weak. The size of a clone is reported for some rows only, either as once, few or many, or as a class for expanded clones.

j_gene,v_gene,abundance,d_gene,CDR3nt,CDR3aa
TRBJ2-7,TRBV2,-,-,TGTGCCAGCAAACAGGGTGGCGAGCAGTACTTC,CASKQGGEQYF
TRBJ1-4,TRBV5-1,-,-,TGCGCCAGCAGCGTGACGGGACGGAATGAAAAACTGTTTTTT,CASSVTGRNEKLFF
TRBJ2-4,TRBV6-5,-,-,TGTGCCAGCAGTTACTCGAGCGTGAACATTCAGTACTTC,CASSYSSVNIQYF
TRBJ2-6,TRBV29-1,-,TRBD1,TGCAGCGTTGTCGGGACAGGGACCTCTGGGGCCAACGTCCTGACTTTC,CSVVGTGTSGANVLTF
TRBJ1-5,TRBV24-1,-,TRBD1,TGTGCCACCAGTGGGACAGGGGTTCAGCCCCAGCATTTT,CATSGTGVQPQHF
TRBJ1-1,TRBV6-4,-,-,TGTGCCAGCAAAGACGTCCCTGAAGCTTTCTTT,CASKDVPEAFF
TRBJ2-5,TRBV20-1,-,-,TGCAGTGCTCACCGGGGCCGTGGGGAGACCCAGTACTTC,CSAHRGRGETQYF
TRBJ2-2,TRBV11-2,few,-,TGTGCCAGCGGGGTGGGCTTCGCGAACACCGGGGAGCTGTTTTTT,CASGVGFANTGELFF
TRBJ2-7,TRBV12-3/TRBV12-4,few,TRBD2,TGTGCCAGCAGGCCGAGAGGGGGCGGGGGGGGCGAGCAGTACTTC,CASRPRGGGGGEQYF
TRBJ2-7,TRBV7-8,-,-,TGTGCCAGCAGCTTGGGGCAGGGTATTGGGGAGCAGTACTTC,CASSLGQGIGEQYF
TRBJ1-2,TRBV27,-,-,TGTGCCAGCAGAATGGTAGGGGGAAGTAGCTATGGCTACACCTTC,CASRMVGGSSYGYTF
TRBJ2-2,TRBV5-6,-,TRBD1,TGTGCCAGCAGCAAGACCGGGACAGGGGGCGGGGTCACCGGGGAGCTGTTTTTT,CASSKTGTGGGVTGELFF
TRBJ2-5,TRBV28,few,-,TGTGCCAGCAGTCCAGGTCGGGGGGCCGTGGAGACCCAGTACTTC,CASSPGRGAVETQYF
TRBJ1-6,TRBV12-3/TRBV12-4,-,-,TGTGCCAGCCGAGACCGGCAGGGAGCTAATTCACCCCTCCACTTT,CASRDRQGANSPLHF
TRBJ2-3,TRBV7-9,few,TRBD1,TGTGCCAGCAGCTTGGACAGGGGGCCATCGACAGATACGCAGTATTTT,CASSLDRGPSTDTQYF
TRBJ2-6,TRBV12-3/TRBV12-4,-,-,TGTGCCAGCATCCTAGGGGGGGCCAACGTCCTGACTTTC,CASILGGANVLTF
TRBJ2-7,TRBV3-1,-,TRBD1,TGTGCCAGCAGCCAAGGGGACAGGCTCGAGCAGTACTTC,CASSQGDRLEQYF
TRBJ2-7,TRBV20-1,many,-,TGCAGTGCTAGAGTGCGCAGGGAGGTCGAGCAGTACTTC,CSARVRREVEQYF
TRBJ2-3,TRBV6-1,-,TRBD1,TGTGCCAGCAGTGAAGGGACAGGGGGTAGCACAGATACGCAGTATTTT,CASSEGTGGSTDTQYF
TRBJ2-3,TRBV18,-,TRBD2,TGTGCCAGCTCACCCGTAGCTAGCGGGTACACAGATACGCAGTATTTT,CASSPVASGYTDTQYF
TRBJ1-2,TRBV28,-,-,TGTGCCAGCAAGTCGAGGGGCAGGCGGACCGACCTCTATGGCTACACCTTC,CASKSRGRRTDLYGYTF
TRBJ1-5,TRBV5-1,few,-,TGCGCCAGCAGCTGGGGTTGGGGGGCAGGGCAGCCCCAGCATTTT,CASSWGWGAGQPQHF
TRBJ2-7,TRBV30,-,-,TGTGCCTGGAGTGTACGGGCAGGACGTAGCTCCTACGAGCAGTACTTC,CAWSVRAGRSSYEQYF
TRBJ1-2,TRBV4-1,many,-,TGCGCCAGCAGCCAGTACAGGGATAGTAACTATGGCTACACCTTC,CASSQYRDSNYGYTF
TRBJ2-7,TRBV12-3/TRBV12-4,-,TRBD1,TGTGCCAGCAGTTTACTTTTGGGCAGGGGGCTTCATTTCCCCTACGAGCAGTACTTC,CASSLLLGRGLHFPYEQYF
TRBJ2-2,TRBV6-2/TRBV6-3,few,TRBD2,TGTGCCAGCAGTTACTCGGCGGGGGGGAACACCGGGGAGCTGTTTTTT,CASSYSAGGNTGELFF
TRBJ2-2,TRBV7-2,few,TRBD2,TGTGCCAGCAGCTCCAGGACTAGCGTGGGTGCCGGGGAGCTGTTTTTT,CASSSRTSVGAGELFF
TRBJ2-5,TRBV9,-,-,TGTGCCAGCAGCCCACAGGGGGGGGCCCAAGAGACCCAGTACTTC,CASSPQGGAQETQYF
TRBJ2-4,TRBV12-3/TRBV12-4,many,-,TGTGCCAGCAGTTTCGGCAAAATAGCCAAAAACATTCAGTACTTC,CASSFGKIAKNIQYF
TRBJ1-5,TRBV18,few,TRBD1,TGTGCCAGCTCACCAGCGACAGGGACAAGTCAGCCCCAGCATTTT,CASSPATGTSQPQHF
TRBJ2-3,TRBV6-5,few,-,TGTGCCAGCAGTTACTCGCAATCCGGGGGCCGGGCGGGCACAGATACGCAGTATTTT,CASSYSQSGGRAGTDTQYF
TRBJ2-2,TRBV4-2,-,-,TGTGCCAGCAGCCAAGAGGTTCTCGGGACAACGTTGAACACCGGGGAGCTGTTTTTT,CASSQEVLGTTLNTGELFF
TRBJ2-7,TRBV7-8,-,TRBD1,TGTGCCAGCAGCAAGGGACAGGGGGTCTACGAGCAGTACTTC,CASSKGQGVYEQYF
TRBJ1-5,TRBV10-3,few,TRBD1,TGTGCCATCAGCCCCGGGACAGGGTTTAATCAGCCCCAGCATTTT,CAISPGTGFNQPQHF
TRBJ2-4,TRBV6-1,many,TRBD1,TGTGCCAGCAGTGAAGACATCGGGACAGGCCTAAACATTCAGTACTTC,CASSEDIGTGLNIQYF
TRBJ2-3,TRBV7-8,-,TRBD1,TGTGCCAGCAGCCGGACAGGGCGTCCAGATACGCAGTATTTT,CASSRTGRPDTQYF
TRBJ2-1,TRBV7-9,-,-,TGTGCCAGCAGCCCGACGGGGGACAAGTGGAATGAGCAGTTCTTC,CASSPTGDKWNEQFF
TRBJ2-1,TRBV5-1,-,TRBD2,TGCGCCAGTACCTCTAGCGGGAATTCCTACAATGAGCAGTTCTTC,CASTSSGNSYNEQFF
TRBJ2-3,TRBV27,once,TRBD1,TGTGCCAGCAAACTCGCCGGGACAGGGGCCCCAGATACGCAGTATTTT,CASKLAGTGAPDTQYF
TRBJ2-7,TRBV6-5,few,-,TGTGCCAGCAGTTACTCGAGTAAGGGTCCCTACGAGCAGTACTTC,CASSYSSKGPYEQYF
TRBJ2-1,TRBV29-1,many,-,TGCAGCGCTCCCCTACGGGGGAACAATGAGCAGTTCTTC,CSAPLRGNNEQFF
TRBJ2-7,TRBV7-9,-,-,TGTGCCAGCAGCGGAACATCCGCCTACGAGCAGTACTTC,CASSGTSAYEQYF
TRBJ1-6,TRBV19,-,-,TGTGCCAGTAGTATTCGGAGGCCAGCAAGCTCCTATAATTCACCCCTCCACTTT,CASSIRRPASSYNSPLHF
TRBJ2-1,TRBV10-3,-,-,TGTGCCATCAGTGAAGGGGTTAATGAGCAGTTCTTC,CAISEGVNEQFF
TRBJ2-3,TRBV12-3/TRBV12-4,-,-,TGTGCCAGCATCAGAGGCACAGATACGCAGTATTTT,CASIRGTDTQYF
TRBJ1-2,TRBV7-9,few,TRBD1,TGTGCCAGCAGCTCGCCGGGACAGGGAGGCTACACCTTC,CASSSPGQGGYTF
TRBJ2-5,TRBV7-9,few,TRBD2,TGTGCCAGCAGCTTAGCTGGGCGGGGGGCCGGAGAGACCCAGTACTTC,CASSLAGRGAGETQYF
TRBJ1-6,TRBV28,few,-,TGTGCCAGCGAGGTCCGGACAGCCTATAATTCACCCCTCCACTTT,CASEVRTAYNSPLHF
TRBJ2-1,TRBV9,-,-,TGTGCCAGCAGCCTCAGACTAGGGACCAATGAGCAGTTCTTC,CASSLRLGTNEQFF
TRBJ2-1,TRBV20-1,few,-,TGCAGTGCTAGTGGTGGCGAGGGGGACTACAATGAGCAGTTCTTC,CSASGGEGDYNEQFF
TRBJ2-7,TRBV18,-,TRBD1,TGTGCCAGCTCACCACGAAGGGACAGGGCCTACGAGCAGTACTTC,CASSPRRDRAYEQYF
TRBJ2-5,TRBV20-1,-,TRBD2,TGCAGTGCTAGAGCGATCGGGGGACTAGCAAGCTTC,CSARAIGGLASF
TRBJ2-1,TRBV5-6,-,-,TGTGCCAGCAGCCACCCCGGGACTTCCCTTAATGAGCAGTTCTTC,CASSHPGTSLNEQFF
TRBJ2-5,TRBV4-1,-,TRBD2,TGCGCCAGCAGCCAAGAGAACGGGGGGGCCCATACGGAGACCCAGTACTTC,CASSQENGGAHTETQYF